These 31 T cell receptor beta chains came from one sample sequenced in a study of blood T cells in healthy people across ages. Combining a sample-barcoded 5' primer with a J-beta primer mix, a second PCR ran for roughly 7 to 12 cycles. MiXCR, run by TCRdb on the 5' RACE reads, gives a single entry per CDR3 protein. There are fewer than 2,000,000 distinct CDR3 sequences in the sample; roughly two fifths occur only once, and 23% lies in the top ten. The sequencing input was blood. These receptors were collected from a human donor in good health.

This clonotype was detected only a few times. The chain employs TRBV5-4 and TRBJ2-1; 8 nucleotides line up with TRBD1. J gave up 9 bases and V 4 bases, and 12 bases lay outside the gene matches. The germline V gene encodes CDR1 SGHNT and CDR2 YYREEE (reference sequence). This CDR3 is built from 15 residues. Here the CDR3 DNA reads TGTGCCAGCAGCCCCGGACAGGGATTAACCGGTGAGCAGTTCTTC. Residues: CASSPGQGLTGEQFF.

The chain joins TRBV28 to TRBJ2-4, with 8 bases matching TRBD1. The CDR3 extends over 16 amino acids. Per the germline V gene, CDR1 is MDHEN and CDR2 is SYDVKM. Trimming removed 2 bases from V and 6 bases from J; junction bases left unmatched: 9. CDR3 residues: CASSLLGQGAGNIQYF. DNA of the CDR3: TGTGCCAGCAGTTTACTGGGCCAGGGGGCCGGAAACATTCAGTACTTC.

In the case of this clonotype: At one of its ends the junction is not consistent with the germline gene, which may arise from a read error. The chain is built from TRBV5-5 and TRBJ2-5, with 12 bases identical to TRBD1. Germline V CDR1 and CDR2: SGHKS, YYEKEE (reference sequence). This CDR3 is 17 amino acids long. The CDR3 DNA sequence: TGTGCCAGCAGCTTTCCGCCCGGGACAGGGGGCACTGAGACTCAGTACTTC. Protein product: CASSFPPGTGGTETQYF. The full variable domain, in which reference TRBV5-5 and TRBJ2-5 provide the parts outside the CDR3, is DAGVTQSPTHLIKTRGQQVTLRCSPISGHKSVSWYQQVLGQGPQFIFQYYEKEERGRGNFPDRFSARQFPNYSSELNVNALLLGDSALYLCASSFPPGTGGTETQYFGPGTRLLVL.

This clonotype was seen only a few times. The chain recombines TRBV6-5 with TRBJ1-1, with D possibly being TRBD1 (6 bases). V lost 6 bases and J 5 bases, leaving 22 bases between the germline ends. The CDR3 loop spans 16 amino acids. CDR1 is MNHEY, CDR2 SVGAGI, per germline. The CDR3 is CASRRGWEVDRTEAFF. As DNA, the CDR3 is TGTGCCAGCAGAAGGGGGTGGGAAGTCGACAGAACTGAAGCTTTCTTT.

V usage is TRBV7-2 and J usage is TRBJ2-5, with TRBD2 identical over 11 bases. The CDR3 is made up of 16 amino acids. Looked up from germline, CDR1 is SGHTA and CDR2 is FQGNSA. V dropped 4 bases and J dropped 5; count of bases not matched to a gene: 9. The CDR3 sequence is CASSSRVAGGRETQYF. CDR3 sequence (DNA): TGTGCCAGCAGCTCCCGGGTAGCGGGGGGGCGCGAGACCCAGTACTTC.

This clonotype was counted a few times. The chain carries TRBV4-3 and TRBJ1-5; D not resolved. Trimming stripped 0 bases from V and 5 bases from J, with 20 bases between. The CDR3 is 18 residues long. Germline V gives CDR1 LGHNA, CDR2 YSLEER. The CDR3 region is CASSQEVPAHPSYQPQHF. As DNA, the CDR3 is TGCGCCAGCAGCCAAGAGGTCCCAGCCCACCCATCTTATCAGCCCCAGCATTTT.

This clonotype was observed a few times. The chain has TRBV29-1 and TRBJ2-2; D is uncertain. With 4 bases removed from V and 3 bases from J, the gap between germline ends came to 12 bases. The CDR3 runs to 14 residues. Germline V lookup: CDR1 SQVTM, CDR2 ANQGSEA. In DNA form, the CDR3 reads TGCAGCGTTGCTTCGGCGAGAGACACCGGGGAGCTGTTTTTT. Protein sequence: CSVASARDTGELFF.

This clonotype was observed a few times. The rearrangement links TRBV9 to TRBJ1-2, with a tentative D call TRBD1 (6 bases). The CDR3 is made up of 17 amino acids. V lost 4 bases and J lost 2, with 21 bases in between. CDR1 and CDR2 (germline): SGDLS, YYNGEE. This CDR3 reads CASSNPRHRVRNYGYTF. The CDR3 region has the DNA TGTGCCAGCAGCAACCCAAGACACAGGGTTAGAAACTATGGCTACACCTTC. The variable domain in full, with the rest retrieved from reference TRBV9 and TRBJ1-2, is DSGVTQTPKHLITATGQRVTLRCSPRSGDLSVYWYQQSLDQGLQFLIQYYNGEERAKGNILERFSAQQFPDLHSELNLSSLELGDSALYFCASSNPRHRVRNYGYTFGSGTRLTVV.

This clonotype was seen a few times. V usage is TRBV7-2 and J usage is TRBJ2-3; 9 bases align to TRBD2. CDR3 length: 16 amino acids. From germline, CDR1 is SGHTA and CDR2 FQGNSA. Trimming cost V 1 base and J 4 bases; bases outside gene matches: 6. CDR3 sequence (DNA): TGTGCCAGCAGCTTAGGGAGCGGGGGGTATCCAGATACGCAGTATTTT. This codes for CASSLGSGGYPDTQYF.

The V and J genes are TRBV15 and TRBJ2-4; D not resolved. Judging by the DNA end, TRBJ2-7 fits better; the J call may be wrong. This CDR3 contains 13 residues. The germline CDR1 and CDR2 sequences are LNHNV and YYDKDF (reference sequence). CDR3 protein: CATSARIDYEQYF. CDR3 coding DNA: TGTGCCACCAGCGCCCGGATTGACTACGAGCAGTACTTC.

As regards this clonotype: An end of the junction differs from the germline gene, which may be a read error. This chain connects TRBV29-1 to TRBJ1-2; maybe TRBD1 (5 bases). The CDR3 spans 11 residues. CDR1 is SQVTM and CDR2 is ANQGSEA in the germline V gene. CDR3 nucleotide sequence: TGCAGCGCCAGGGACGACTATGGCGACACCTTC. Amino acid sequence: CSARDDYGDTF.

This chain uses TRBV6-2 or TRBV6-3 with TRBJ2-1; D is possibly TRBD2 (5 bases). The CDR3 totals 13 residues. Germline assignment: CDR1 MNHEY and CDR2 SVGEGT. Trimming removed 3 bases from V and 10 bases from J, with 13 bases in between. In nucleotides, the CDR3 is TGTGCCAGCAGTTATACTAGATTCCGCGAGCAGTTCTTC. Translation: CASSYTRFREQFF.

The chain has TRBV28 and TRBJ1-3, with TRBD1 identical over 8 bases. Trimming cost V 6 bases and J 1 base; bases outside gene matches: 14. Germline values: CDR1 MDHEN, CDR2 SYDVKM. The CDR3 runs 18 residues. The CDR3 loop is CASSLHFSRGLSGNTIYF. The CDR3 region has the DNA TGTGCCAGCAGCCTTCACTTTAGCAGGGGGCTATCTGGAAACACCATATATTTT. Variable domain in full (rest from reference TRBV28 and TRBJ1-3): DVKVTQSSRYLVKRTGEKVFLECVQDMDHENMFWYRQDPGLGLRLIYFSYDVKMKEKGDIPEGYSVSREKKERFSLILESASTNQTSMYLCASSLHFSRGLSGNTIYFGEGSWLTVV.

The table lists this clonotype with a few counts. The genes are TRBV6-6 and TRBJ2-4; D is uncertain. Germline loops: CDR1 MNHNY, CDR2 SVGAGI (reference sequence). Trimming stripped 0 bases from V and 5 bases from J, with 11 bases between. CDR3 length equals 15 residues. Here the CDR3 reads CASSYSTSGENIQYF. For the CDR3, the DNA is TGTGCCAGCAGTTACTCAACTTCTGGGGAAAACATTCAGTACTTC.

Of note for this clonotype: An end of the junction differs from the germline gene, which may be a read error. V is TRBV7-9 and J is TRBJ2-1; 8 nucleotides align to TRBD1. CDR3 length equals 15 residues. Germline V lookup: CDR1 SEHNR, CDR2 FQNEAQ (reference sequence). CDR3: CANSWSGQDDNEQFF. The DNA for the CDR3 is TGTGCCAACAGCTGGTCGGGACAGGACGACAATGAGCAGTTCTTC.

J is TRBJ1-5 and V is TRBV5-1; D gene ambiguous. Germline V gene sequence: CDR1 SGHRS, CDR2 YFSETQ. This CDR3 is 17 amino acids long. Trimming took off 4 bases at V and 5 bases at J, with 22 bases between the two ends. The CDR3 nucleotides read TGCGCCAGCAGCCTGGGTTCCCGCGGCACAGAGTATCAGCCCCAGCATTTT. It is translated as CASSLGSRGTEYQPQHF.

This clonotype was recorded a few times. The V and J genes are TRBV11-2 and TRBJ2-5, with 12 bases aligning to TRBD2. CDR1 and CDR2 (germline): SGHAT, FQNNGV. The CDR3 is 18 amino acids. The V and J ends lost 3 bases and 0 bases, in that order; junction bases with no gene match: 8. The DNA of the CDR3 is TGTGCCAGCAGCTTCCCGGGACTAGCGGGCCCTAACCAAGAGACCCAGTACTTC. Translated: CASSFPGLAGPNQETQYF.

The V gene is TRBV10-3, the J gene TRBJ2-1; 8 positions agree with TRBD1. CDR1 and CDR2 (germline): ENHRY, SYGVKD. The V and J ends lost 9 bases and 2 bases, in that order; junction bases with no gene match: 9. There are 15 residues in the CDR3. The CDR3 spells CAIAKTGETYNEQFF. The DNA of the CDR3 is TGTGCCATTGCGAAGACAGGGGAAACCTACAATGAGCAGTTCTTC.

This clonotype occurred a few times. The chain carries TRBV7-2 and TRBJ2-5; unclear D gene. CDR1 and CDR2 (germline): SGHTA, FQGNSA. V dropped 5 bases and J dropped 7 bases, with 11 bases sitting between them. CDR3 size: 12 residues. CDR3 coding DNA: TGTGCCAGCAGCCGTCTGACCGGGACCCAGTACTTC. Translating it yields CASSRLTGTQYF.

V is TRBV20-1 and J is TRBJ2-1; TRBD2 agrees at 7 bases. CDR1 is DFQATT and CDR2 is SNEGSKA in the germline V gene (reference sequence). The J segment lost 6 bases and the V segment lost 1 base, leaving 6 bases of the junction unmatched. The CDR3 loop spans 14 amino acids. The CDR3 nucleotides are TGCAGTGCTAGAGTGGGGGGGATTATCAATGAGCAGTTCTTC. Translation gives CSARVGGIINEQFF.

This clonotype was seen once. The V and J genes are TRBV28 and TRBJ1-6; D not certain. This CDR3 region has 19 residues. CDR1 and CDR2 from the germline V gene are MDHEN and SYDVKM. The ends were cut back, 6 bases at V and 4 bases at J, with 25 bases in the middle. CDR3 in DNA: TGTGCCAGCAGCGCCTGGGTAGGGTCCCCCAGCCTTTATAATTCACCCCTCCACTTT. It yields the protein CASSAWVGSPSLYNSPLHF. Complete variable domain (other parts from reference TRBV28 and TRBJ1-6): DVKVTQSSRYLVKRTGEKVFLECVQDMDHENMFWYRQDPGLGLRLIYFSYDVKMKEKGDIPEGYSVSREKKERFSLILESASTNQTSMYLCASSAWVGSPSLYNSPLHFGNGTRLTVT.

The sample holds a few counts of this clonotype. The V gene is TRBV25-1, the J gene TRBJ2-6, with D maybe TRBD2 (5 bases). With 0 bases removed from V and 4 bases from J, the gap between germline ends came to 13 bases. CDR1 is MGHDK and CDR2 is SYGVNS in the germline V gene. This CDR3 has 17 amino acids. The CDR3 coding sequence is TGTGCCAGCAGTGAATATAGGAGAGGGTCCGGGGCCAACGTCCTGACTTTC. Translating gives CASSEYRRGSGANVLTF.

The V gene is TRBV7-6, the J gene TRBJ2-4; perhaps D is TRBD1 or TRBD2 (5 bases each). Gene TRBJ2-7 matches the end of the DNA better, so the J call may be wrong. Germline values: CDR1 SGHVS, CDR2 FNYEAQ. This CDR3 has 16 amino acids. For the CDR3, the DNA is TGTGCCAGCAGCCCCGACCTGGGGCCGGGGAGCTACGAGCAGTACTTC. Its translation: CASSPDLGPGSYEQYF.

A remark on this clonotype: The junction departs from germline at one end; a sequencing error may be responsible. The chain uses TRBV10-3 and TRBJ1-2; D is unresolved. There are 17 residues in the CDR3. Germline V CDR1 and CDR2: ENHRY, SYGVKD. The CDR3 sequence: CAISVGLGRNSNYGYIF. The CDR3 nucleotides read TGTGCCATCAGTGTCGGGCTGGGTCGTAATTCTAACTATGGCTACATCTTC.

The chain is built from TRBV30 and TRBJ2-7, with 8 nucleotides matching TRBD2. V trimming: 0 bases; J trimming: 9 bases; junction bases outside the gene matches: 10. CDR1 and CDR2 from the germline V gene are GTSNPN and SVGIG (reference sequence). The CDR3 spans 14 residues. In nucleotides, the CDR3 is TGTGCCTGGAGTGTACGAGGGCGGGGGGCCCCGCAGTACTTC. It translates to CAWSVRGRGAPQYF.

CDR3 coding DNA: TGCAGCGTTGAACAGCGGGGGGGCCTCAATGAGCAGTTCTTC. Protein sequence: CSVEQRGGLNEQFF. The gene calls are TRBV29-1 and TRBJ2-1; TRBD2 matches 10 bases. The CDR3 has 14 residues. Trimming took 2 bases from V and 6 from J; bases not matched to a gene: 4. Germline loops: CDR1 SQVTM, CDR2 ANQGSEA.

CDR3 bases: TGCGCCAGCAGAGAGGGGCGTAATGAGCAGTTCTTC. Translated: CASREGRNEQFF. The genes are TRBV5-1 and TRBJ2-1; D assignment may be TRBD1 or TRBD2 (5 bases each). This CDR3 is built from 12 residues. The germline gives CDR1 SGHRS, CDR2 YFSETQ. Trimming shortened V by 5 bases and J by 7 bases, and 10 bases separated the two germline ends.

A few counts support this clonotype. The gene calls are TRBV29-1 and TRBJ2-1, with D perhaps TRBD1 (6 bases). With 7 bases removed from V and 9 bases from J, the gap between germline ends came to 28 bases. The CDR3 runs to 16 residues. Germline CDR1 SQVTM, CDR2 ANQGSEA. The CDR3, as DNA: TGCAGCGCCGGCGCCATGGTGGACAGCCCGGGAAGTGAGCAGTTCTTC. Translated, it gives CSAGAMVDSPGSEQFF.

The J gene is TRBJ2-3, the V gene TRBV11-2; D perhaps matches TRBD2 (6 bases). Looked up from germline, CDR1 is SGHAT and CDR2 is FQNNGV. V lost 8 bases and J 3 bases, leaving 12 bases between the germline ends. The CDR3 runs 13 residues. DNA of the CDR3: TGTGCCAGCGACCGTGGGGGGACAGATACGCAGTATTTT. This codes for CASDRGGTDTQYF.

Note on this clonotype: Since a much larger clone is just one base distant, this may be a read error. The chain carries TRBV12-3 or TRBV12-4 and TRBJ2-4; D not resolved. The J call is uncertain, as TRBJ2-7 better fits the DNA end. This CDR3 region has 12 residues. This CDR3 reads CASSFFAYEQYF. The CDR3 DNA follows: TGTGCCAGCAGTTTCTTCGCCTACGAGCAGTACTTC.

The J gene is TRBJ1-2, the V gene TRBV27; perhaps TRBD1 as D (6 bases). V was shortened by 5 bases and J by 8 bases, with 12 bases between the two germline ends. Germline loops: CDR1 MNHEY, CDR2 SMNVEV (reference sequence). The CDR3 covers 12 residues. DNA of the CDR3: TGTGCCAGCAGTACACAGGGTGTCGGCTACACCTTC. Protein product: CASSTQGVGYTF.